This TCR beta chain is drawn from a study of regulatory T cells in long-lasting Graves disease. This CDR3 is 13 amino acids long. The germline CDR1 and CDR2 sequences are KGHSH and LQKENI. V was clipped by 3 bases and J by 5 bases, with 8 bases between them. Building the TCR beta libraries relied on iRepertoire HTBI primers, and CDR3 regions underwent Arm-PCR. TCRdb re-called the multiplex PCR reads through MiXCR, storing one row per CDR3 protein. The table shows approximately 250,000 distinct CDR3 sequences, with approximately 20% occurring only once. This clonotype has ten or more counts. As for time point: newly diagnosed GD, antithyroid drugs for less than 3 months. PBMCs provided the RNA from which the TCR library was made. Doctors identified Graves' disease using the American Thyroid Association guidelines. A blood draw put around 9 milliliters of peripheral blood into EDTA tubes.

Sequencing used peripheral blood mononuclear cells (PBMCs), obtained at new diagnosis, from a patient treated with antithyroid drugs. This receptor was obtained from a female donor with Graves disease. The chain employs TRBV18 and TRBJ1-5; D remains unclear. CDR3 DNA sequence: TGTGCCAGCTCACCGGGCAGAGATCAGCCCCAGCATTTT. Amino acid sequence: CASSPGRDQPQHF.